Detailed here is one T cell receptor beta chain. Its antigen is unknown. This sample is drawn from a study of radiotherapy plus CTLA-4 blockade in lung cancer. Whole-study results and caveats: An expansion of tumor-derived TCR clones occurred in blood after radiotherapy plus ipilimumab.

TCRdb's copy holds only in-frame clones and misses some; the assay was immunoSEQ multiplex PCR. The sample includes approximately 45,000 clones, almost 65% of them seen just once. CDR1 SNHLY and CDR2 FYNNEI come from the germline V gene. The CDR3 consists of 15 residues. V was shortened by 4 bases and J by 2 bases, with 14 bases between the two germline ends. The study treated chemo-refractory metastatic non-small-cell lung cancer patients with focal radiation plus ipilimumab CTLA-4 blockade. The rearrangement links TRBV2 to TRBJ2-5; D is perhaps TRBD2 (6 bases). This receptor was taken from a human donor with non-small cell lung cancer who had a partial response to radiotherapy plus ipilimumab. The sample here was peripheral blood, taken from a patient treated with radiotherapy plus ipilimumab. CDR3 coding DNA: TGTGCCAGCAGTGTGAGAGCTGCGGGGCAAGAGACCCAGTACTTC. Translation gives CASSVRAAGQETQYF.